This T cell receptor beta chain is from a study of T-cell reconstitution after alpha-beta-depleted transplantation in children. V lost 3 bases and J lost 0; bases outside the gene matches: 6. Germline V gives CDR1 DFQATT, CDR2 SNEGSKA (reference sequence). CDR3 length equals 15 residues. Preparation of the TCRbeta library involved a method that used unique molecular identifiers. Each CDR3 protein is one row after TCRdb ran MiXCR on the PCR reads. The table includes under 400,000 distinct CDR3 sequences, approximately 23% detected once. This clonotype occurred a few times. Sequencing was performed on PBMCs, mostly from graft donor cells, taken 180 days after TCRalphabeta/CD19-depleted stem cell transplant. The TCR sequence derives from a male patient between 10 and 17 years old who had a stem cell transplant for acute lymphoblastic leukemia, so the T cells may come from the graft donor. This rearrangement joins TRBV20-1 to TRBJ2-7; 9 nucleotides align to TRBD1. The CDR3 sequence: CSARIRDRASYEQYF. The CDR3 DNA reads TGCAGTGCTAGGATCCGGGACAGGGCCTCCTACGAGCAGTACTTC.